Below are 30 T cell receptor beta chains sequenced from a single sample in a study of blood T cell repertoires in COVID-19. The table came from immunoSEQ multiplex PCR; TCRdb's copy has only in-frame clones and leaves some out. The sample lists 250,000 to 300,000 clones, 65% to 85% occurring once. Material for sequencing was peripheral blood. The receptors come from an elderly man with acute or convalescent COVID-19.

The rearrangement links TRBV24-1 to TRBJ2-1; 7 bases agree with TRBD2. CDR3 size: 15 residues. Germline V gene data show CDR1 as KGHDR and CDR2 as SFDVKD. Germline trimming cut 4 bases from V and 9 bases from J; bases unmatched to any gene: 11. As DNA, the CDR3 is TGTGCCACCAGTGAACGTGGACTAGGAGGTTCTGAGCAGTTCTTC. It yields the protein CATSERGLGGSEQFF.

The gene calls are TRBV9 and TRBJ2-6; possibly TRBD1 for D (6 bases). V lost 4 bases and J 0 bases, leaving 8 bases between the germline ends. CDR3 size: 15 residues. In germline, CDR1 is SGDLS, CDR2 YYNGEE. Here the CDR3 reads CASSTQGSGANVLTF. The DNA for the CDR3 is TGTGCCAGCAGCACACAGGGCTCTGGGGCCAACGTCCTGACTTTC.

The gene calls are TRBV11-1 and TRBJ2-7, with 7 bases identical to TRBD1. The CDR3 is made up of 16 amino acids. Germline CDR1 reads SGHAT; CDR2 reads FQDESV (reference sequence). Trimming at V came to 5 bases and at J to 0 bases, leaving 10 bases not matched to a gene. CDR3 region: CASSTWDSTNSYEQYF. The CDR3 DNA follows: TGTGCCAGCAGCACCTGGGACAGCACTAACTCCTACGAGCAGTACTTC.

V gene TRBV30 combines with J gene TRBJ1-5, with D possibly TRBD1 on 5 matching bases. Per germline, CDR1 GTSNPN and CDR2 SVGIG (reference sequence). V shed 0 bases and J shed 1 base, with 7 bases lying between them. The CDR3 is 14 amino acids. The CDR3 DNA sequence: TGTGCCTGGAGTGTAGGGGAAAGCAATCAGCCCCAGCATTTT. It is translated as CAWSVGESNQPQHF.

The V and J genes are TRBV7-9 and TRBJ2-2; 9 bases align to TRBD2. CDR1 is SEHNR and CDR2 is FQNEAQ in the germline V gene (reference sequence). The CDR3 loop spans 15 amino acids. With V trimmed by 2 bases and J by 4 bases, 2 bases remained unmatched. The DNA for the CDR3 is TGTGCCAGCAGCTTAAGGCGGGAGGGCACCGGGGAGCTGTTTTTT. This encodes CASSLRREGTGELFF.

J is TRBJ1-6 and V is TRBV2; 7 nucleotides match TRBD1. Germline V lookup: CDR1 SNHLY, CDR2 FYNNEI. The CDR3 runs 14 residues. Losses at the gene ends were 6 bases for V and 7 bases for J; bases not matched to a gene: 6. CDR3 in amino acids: CASRTGTVNSPLHF. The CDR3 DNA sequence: TGTGCCAGCAGGACCGGGACAGTGAATTCACCCCTCCACTTT.

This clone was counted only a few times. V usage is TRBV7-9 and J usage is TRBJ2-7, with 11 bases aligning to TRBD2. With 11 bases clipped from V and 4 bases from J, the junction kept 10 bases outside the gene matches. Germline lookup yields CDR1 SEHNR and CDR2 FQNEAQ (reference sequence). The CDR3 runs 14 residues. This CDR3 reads CAVGTSGNQYEQYF. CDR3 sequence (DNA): TGTGCCGTAGGGACTAGCGGAAATCAATACGAGCAGTACTTC.

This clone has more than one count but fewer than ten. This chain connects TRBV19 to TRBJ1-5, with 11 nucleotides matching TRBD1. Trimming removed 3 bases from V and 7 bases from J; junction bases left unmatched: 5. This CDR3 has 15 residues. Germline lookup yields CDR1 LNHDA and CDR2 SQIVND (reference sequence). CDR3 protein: CASSIQDRGRQPQHF. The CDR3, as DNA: TGTGCCAGTAGTATTCAGGACAGGGGGCGGCAGCCCCAGCATTTT.

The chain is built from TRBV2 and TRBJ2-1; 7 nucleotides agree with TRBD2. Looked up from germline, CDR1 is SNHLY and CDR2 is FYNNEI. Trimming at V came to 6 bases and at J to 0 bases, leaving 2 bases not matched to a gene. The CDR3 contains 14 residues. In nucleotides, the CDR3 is TGTGCCAGCAGGGGGGACTACTCCTACAATGAGCAGTTCTTC. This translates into CASRGDYSYNEQFF.

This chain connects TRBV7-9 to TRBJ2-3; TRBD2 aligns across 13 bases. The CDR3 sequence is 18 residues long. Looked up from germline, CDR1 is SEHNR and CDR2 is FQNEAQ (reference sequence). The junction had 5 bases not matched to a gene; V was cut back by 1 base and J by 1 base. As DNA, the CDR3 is TGTGCCAGCAGCTTAGGGACTAGCGGGAGTACCCGCACAGATACGCAGTATTTT. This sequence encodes CASSLGTSGSTRTDTQYF.

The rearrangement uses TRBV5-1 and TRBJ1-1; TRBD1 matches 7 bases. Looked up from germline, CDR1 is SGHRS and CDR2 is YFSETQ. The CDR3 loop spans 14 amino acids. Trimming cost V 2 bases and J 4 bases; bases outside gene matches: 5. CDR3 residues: CASSFGQDGTEAFF. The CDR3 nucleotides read TGCGCCAGCAGCTTCGGACAGGATGGCACTGAAGCTTTCTTT.

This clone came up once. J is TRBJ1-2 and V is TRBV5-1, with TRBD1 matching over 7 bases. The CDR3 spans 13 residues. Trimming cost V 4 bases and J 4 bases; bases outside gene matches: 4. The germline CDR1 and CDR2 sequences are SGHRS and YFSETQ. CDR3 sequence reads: CASSHDRAYGYTF. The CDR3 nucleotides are TGCGCCAGCAGCCACGACAGGGCCTATGGCTACACCTTC.

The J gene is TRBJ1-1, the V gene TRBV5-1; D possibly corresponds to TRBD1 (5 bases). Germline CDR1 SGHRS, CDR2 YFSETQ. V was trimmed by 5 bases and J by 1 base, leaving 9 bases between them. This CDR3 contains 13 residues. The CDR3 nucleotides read TGCGCCAGCAGTATGGGGGGGAACACTGAAGCTTTCTTT. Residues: CASSMGGNTEAFF.

Written as DNA, the CDR3 is TGTGCCTGGAGTCAGGGGCCCACTGAAGCTTTCTTT. Its translation: CAWSQGPTEAFF. The rearrangement links TRBV30 to TRBJ1-1; D may be TRBD1 (6 bases). The CDR3 length is 12 residues. Germline V CDR1 and CDR2: GTSNPN, SVGIG (reference sequence). Trimming stripped 2 bases from V and 4 bases from J, with 8 bases between. The full variable domain, rest sourced from reference TRBV30 and TRBJ1-1, is SQTIHQWPATLVQPVGSPLSLECTVEGTSNPNLYWYRQAAGRGLQLLFYSVGIGQISSEVPQNLSASRPQDRQFILSSKKLLLSDSGFYLCAWSQGPTEAFFGQGTRLTVV.

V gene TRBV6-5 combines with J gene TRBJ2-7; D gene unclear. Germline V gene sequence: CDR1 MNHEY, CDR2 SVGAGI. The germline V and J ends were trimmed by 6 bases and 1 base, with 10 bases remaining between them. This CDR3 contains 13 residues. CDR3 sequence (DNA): TGTGCCAGCAGGGCAGGCTCTTCCTACGAGCAGTACTTC. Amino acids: CASRAGSSYEQYF.

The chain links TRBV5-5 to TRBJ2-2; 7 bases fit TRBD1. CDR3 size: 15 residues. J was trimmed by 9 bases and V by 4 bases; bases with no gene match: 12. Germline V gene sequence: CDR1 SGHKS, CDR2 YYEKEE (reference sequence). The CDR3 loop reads CASSPDPGGSRELFF. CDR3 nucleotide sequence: TGTGCCAGCAGCCCCGACCCAGGGGGTAGCAGGGAGCTGTTTTTT.

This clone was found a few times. This CDR3 reads CAWSVTAGITDTQYF. CDR3 sequence (DNA): TGTGCCTGGAGTGTAACTGCGGGGATCACAGATACGCAGTATTTT. This rearrangement joins TRBV30 to TRBJ2-3, with a weak D call TRBD2 (6 bases). Germline V gives CDR1 GTSNPN, CDR2 SVGIG (reference sequence). The CDR3 length is 15 residues. Trimming took 0 bases from V and 2 from J, leaving 12 bases between them.

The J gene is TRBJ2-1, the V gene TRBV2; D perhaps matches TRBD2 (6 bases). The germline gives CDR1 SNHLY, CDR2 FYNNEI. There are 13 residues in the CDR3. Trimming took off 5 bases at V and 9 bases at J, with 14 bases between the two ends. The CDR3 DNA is TGTGCCAGCAGTATTCGGGCCGGGGGTGAGCAGTTCTTC. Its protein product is CASSIRAGGEQFF.

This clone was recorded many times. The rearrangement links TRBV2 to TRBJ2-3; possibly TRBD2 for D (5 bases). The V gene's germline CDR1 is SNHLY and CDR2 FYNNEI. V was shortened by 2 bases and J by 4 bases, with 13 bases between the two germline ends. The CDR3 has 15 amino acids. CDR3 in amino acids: CASSESAGTADTQYF. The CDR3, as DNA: TGTGCCAGCAGTGAATCCGCGGGTACCGCAGATACGCAGTATTTT.

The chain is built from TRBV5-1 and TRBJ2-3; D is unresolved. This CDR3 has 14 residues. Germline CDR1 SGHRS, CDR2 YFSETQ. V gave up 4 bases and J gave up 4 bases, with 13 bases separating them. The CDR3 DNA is TGCGCCAGCAGCACTGATTCCCTCGCAGATACGCAGTATTTT. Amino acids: CASSTDSLADTQYF.

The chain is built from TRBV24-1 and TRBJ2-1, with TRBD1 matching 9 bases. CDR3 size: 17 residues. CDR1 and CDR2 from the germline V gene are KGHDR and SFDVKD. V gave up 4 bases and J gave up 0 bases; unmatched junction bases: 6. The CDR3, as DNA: TGTGCCACCAGTGACCCCGGGACAGGGAGCTCCTACAATGAGCAGTTCTTC. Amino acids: CATSDPGTGSSYNEQFF.

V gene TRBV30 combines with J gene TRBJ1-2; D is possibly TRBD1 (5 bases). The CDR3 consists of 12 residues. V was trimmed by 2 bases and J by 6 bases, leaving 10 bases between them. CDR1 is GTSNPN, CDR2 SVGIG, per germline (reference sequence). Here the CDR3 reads CAWSWTSNGYTF. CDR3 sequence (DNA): TGTGCCTGGAGTTGGACAAGTAATGGCTACACCTTC.

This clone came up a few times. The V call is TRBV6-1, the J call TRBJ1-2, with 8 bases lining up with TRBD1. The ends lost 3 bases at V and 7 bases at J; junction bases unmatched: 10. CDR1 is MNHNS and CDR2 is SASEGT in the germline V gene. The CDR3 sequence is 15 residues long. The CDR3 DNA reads TGTGCCAGCAGTGATCCAGGACAGGGCTTTTTTGGCTACACCTTC. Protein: CASSDPGQGFFGYTF.

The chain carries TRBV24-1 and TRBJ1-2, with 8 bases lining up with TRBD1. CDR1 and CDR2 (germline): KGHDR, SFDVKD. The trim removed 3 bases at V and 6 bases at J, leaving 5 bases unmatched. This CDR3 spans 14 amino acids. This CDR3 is CATSDPFRGHGYTF. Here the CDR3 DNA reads TGTGCCACCAGTGATCCATTCAGGGGGCATGGCTACACCTTC.

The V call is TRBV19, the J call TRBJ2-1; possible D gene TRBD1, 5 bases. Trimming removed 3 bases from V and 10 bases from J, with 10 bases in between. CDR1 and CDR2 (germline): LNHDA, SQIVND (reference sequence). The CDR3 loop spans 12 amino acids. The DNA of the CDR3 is TGTGCCAGTAGTATCCAGGGAAGGGAGCAGTTCTTC. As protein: CASSIQGREQFF. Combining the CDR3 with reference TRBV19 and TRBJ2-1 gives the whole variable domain DGGITQSPKYLFRKEGQNVTLSCEQNLNHDAMYWYRQDPGQGLRLIYYSQIVNDFQKGDIAEGYSVSREKKESFPLTVTSAQKNPTAFYLCASSIQGREQFFGPGTRLTVL.

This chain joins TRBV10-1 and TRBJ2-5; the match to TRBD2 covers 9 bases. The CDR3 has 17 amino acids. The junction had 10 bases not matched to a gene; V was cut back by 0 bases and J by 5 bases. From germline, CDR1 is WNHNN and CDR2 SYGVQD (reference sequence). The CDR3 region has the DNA TGCGCCAGCAGTGAGTCGACTAGCGGTTTGCGGGGGGAGACCCAGTACTTC. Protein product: CASSESTSGLRGETQYF.

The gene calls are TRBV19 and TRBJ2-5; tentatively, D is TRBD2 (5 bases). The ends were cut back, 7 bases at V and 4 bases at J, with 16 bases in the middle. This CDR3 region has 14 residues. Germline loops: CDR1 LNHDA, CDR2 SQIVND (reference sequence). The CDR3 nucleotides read TGTGCCAGTACGACGGGAAGCGGCTTAGAGACCCAGTACTTC. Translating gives CASTTGSGLETQYF.

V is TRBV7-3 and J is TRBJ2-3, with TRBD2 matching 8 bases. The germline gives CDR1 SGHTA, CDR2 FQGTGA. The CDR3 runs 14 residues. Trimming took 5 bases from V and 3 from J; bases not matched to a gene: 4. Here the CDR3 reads CASSLAGWTDTQYF. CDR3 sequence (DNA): TGTGCCAGCAGCCTAGCGGGCTGGACAGATACGCAGTATTTT.

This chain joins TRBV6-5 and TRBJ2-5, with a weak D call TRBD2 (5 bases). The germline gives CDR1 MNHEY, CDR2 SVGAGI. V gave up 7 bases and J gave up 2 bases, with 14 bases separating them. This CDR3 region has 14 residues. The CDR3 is CASTRGWPQETQYF. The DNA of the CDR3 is TGTGCCAGCACCCGCGGGTGGCCTCAAGAGACCCAGTACTTC.

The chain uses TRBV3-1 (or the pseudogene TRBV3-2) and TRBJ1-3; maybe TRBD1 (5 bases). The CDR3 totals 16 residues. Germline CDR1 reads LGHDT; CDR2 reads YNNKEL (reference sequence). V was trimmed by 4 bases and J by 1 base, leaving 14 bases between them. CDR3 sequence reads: CASSPTGTDSGNTIYF. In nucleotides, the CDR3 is TGTGCCAGCAGCCCAACAGGAACCGATTCTGGAAACACCATATATTTT.